The 26 T cell receptor beta chains reported below all come from one sample, sequenced in a study of blood T cell repertoires in COVID-19. Only in-frame clones appear in the TCRdb table, and some are missing; sequencing was by immunoSEQ multiplex PCR. The data hold approximately 150,000 clones, with around four fifths observed a single time. Material: peripheral blood. These receptors were obtained from a woman aged 80 or over with COVID-19, enrolled during active disease.

This chain joins TRBV10-3 and TRBJ2-3; 9 bases line up with TRBD2. Germline values: CDR1 ENHRY, CDR2 SYGVKD. Unmatched junction bases numbered 3, after V lost 6 bases and J lost 2 bases. The CDR3 runs to 14 residues. CDR3 amino acids: CAISSSGNTDTQYF. As DNA, the CDR3 is TGTGCCATCAGCTCTAGCGGGAACACAGATACGCAGTATTTT.

V gene TRBV6-5 combines with J gene TRBJ2-3; 10 bases line up with TRBD2. Per germline, CDR1 MNHEY and CDR2 SVGAGI. Germline trimming cut 8 bases from V and 1 base from J; bases unmatched to any gene: 6. The CDR3 has 15 amino acids. CDR3 sequence reads: CASLTGLAGTDTQYF. Written as DNA, the CDR3 is TGTGCCAGCCTTACCGGACTAGCGGGCACAGATACGCAGTATTTT.

The J gene is TRBJ1-1, the V gene TRBV27; TRBD1 aligns across 7 bases. After removal of 2 bases from V and 5 bases from J, the junction contained 8 bases not matched to a gene. The CDR3 length is 15 residues. The germline CDR1 and CDR2 sequences are MNHEY and SMNVEV (reference sequence). The CDR3 bases are TGTGCCAGCAGTTTAGATTGGGCAGGGGGTACTGAAGCTTTCTTT. Its translation is CASSLDWAGGTEAFF.

The chain uses TRBV9 and TRBJ2-3, with 7 nucleotides matching TRBD2. V was clipped by 2 bases and J by 4 bases; unmatched bases: 7. The CDR3 totals 15 residues. Per the germline V gene, CDR1 is SGDLS and CDR2 is YYNGEE. CDR3 DNA: TGTGCCAGCAGCGTTGGGGCGGGAGTTTCAGATACGCAGTATTTT. Its protein is CASSVGAGVSDTQYF.

This sequence joins TRBV4-3 and TRBJ2-2, with D perhaps matching TRBD1 (6 bases). Trimming took off 6 bases at V and 0 bases at J, with 8 bases between the two ends. Germline V gene lookup returns CDR1 LGHNA and CDR2 YSLEER. The CDR3 consists of 14 residues. In DNA, the CDR3 is TGCGCCAGCAGTTGGACAGCGAACACCGGGGAGCTGTTTTTT. It yields the protein CASSWTANTGELFF.

J is TRBJ2-2 and V is TRBV3-1 (or the pseudogene TRBV3-2); 9 nucleotides align to TRBD1. Germline V gives CDR1 LGHDT, CDR2 YNNKEL (reference sequence). CDR3 length: 17 amino acids. V gave up 5 bases and J gave up 1 base; unmatched junction bases: 8. The DNA for the CDR3 is TGTGCCAGCAGCTATCTTCGACAGGGGGGGAACACCGGGGAGCTGTTTTTT. Amino acid sequence: CASSYLRQGGNTGELFF.

The chain is built from TRBV21-1 and TRBJ2-7; TRBD2, the D gene given by the table, was not confirmed from the DNA. TRBV21-1 is annotated as a pseudogene. This CDR3 has 12 residues. The CDR3 protein is CASSKARGEQYF. CDR3 in DNA: TGTGCCAGCAGCAAAGCCCGAGGCGAGCAGTACTTC.

V gene TRBV9 combines with J gene TRBJ2-3; 9 nucleotides line up with TRBD2. V was clipped by 1 base and J by 3 bases; unmatched bases: 3. Germline V gene lookup returns CDR1 SGDLS and CDR2 YYNGEE. This CDR3 has 15 residues. This CDR3 is CASSVLAGATDTQYF. In DNA, the CDR3 is TGTGCCAGCAGCGTATTAGCGGGGGCAACAGATACGCAGTATTTT.

The chain has TRBV19 and TRBJ2-1, with D possibly being TRBD1 (6 bases). The CDR3 extends over 14 amino acids. Germline CDR1 and CDR2: LNHDA and SQIVND (reference sequence). V lost 9 bases and J 10 bases, leaving 22 bases between the germline ends. The CDR3 loop reads CASSTQGLPREQFF. CDR3 nucleotide sequence: TGTGCCAGCTCAACCCAGGGGCTACCTAGGGAGCAGTTCTTC.

The CDR3 sequence: CASSEVSRAYEQYF. The CDR3 coding sequence is TGTGCCAGCAGTGAAGTGTCCAGGGCCTACGAGCAGTACTTC. The chain is built from TRBV6-1 and TRBJ2-7, with D perhaps matching TRBD1 (5 bases). V lost 1 base and J 2 bases, leaving 9 bases between the germline ends. The CDR3 covers 14 residues. Germline V gives CDR1 MNHNS, CDR2 SASEGT.

The V and J genes are TRBV4-3 and TRBJ1-6; D ambiguous. This CDR3 has 15 residues. Germline V gene sequence: CDR1 LGHNA, CDR2 YSLEER. V was cut by 3 bases and J by 0 bases, with 6 bases left in between. The CDR3 DNA follows: TGCGCCAGCAGCCAGGGCCTCTCCTATAATTCACCCCTCCACTTT. It translates to CASSQGLSYNSPLHF.

The chain has TRBV30 and TRBJ1-2; D is ambiguous. The CDR3 sequence is 15 residues long. Germline V gene lookup returns CDR1 GTSNPN and CDR2 SVGIG (reference sequence). Trimming took off 4 bases at V and 8 bases at J, with 23 bases between the two ends. The CDR3 loop is CAWKRVLDGGRGYTF. CDR3 DNA sequence: TGTGCCTGGAAGCGGGTCCTGGACGGCGGCCGCGGCTACACCTTC.

This clone appeared once. The J gene is TRBJ2-1, the V gene TRBV2, with 7 bases fitting TRBD2. The length of the CDR3 is 14 residues. Germline V lookup: CDR1 SNHLY, CDR2 FYNNEI. V lost 4 bases, J lost 4 bases, and 4 bases stayed unmatched. CDR3 loop: CASSVSGAYNEQFF. The CDR3 bases are TGTGCCAGCAGTGTCAGCGGGGCTTACAATGAGCAGTTCTTC.

The CDR3 here is CASSARRGAYEQYF. For the CDR3, the DNA is TGTGCCAGCAGCGCCCGGCGGGGCGCCTACGAGCAGTACTTC. The chain uses TRBV7-6 and TRBJ2-7, with a weak D call TRBD2 (6 bases). Trimming took off 5 bases at V and 2 bases at J, with 13 bases between the two ends. The CDR3 is 14 residues long. The germline V gene encodes CDR1 SGHVS and CDR2 FNYEAQ.

The rearrangement uses TRBV7-9 and TRBJ2-7; D not resolved. CDR3 size: 12 residues. Trimming cost V 3 bases and J 5 bases, with 8 bases left between them. The germline gives CDR1 SEHNR, CDR2 FQNEAQ (reference sequence). CDR3 DNA sequence: TGTGCCAGCAGCTTGTCGGTAAACGAGCAGTACTTC. Protein product: CASSLSVNEQYF. The full variable domain, with the rest looked up from reference TRBV7-9 and TRBJ2-7, is DTGVSQNPRHKITKRGQNVTFRCDPISEHNRLYWYRQTLGQGPEFLTYFQNEAQLEKSRLLSDRFSAERPKGSFSTLEIQRTEQGDSAMYLCASSLSVNEQYFGPGTRLTVT.

The rearrangement uses TRBV7-3 and TRBJ2-3; 10 bases fit TRBD2. This CDR3 spans 18 amino acids. Germline V gives CDR1 SGHTA, CDR2 FQGTGA. Trimming removed 5 bases from V and 1 base from J; junction bases left unmatched: 12. CDR3 sequence reads: CASSLSPWLAGGTDTQYF. The DNA for the CDR3 is TGTGCCAGCAGCCTCTCCCCCTGGCTAGCGGGGGGCACAGATACGCAGTATTTT. Drawing the rest from reference TRBV7-3 and TRBJ2-3, the complete variable domain is GAGVSQTPSNKVTEKGKYVELRCDPISGHTALYWYRQSLGQGPEFLIYFQGTGAADDSGLPNDRFFAVRPEGSVSTLKIQRTERGDSAVYLCASSLSPWLAGGTDTQYFGPGTRLTVL.

V usage is TRBV7-2 and J usage is TRBJ1-1; the match to TRBD1 covers 7 bases. V dropped 0 bases and J dropped 11; count of bases not matched to a gene: 6. The CDR3 contains 13 residues. Per the germline V gene, CDR1 is SGHTA and CDR2 is FQGNSA. The CDR3 region has the DNA TGTGCCAGCAGCTTAGCCGAGGGGGCTTCGGCTTTCTTT. It codes for CASSLAEGASAFF.

V gene TRBV28 combines with J gene TRBJ2-5; the match to TRBD1 covers 8 bases. Germline trimming cut 3 bases from V and 1 base from J; bases unmatched to any gene: 4. The CDR3 extends over 15 amino acids. CDR1 MDHEN and CDR2 SYDVKM come from the germline V gene. CDR3 sequence: CASSFLGQAQETQYF. The CDR3 DNA reads TGTGCCAGCAGTTTCTTGGGACAGGCCCAAGAGACCCAGTACTTC. Drawing the rest from reference TRBV28 and TRBJ2-5, the complete variable domain is DVKVTQSSRYLVKRTGEKVFLECVQDMDHENMFWYRQDPGLGLRLIYFSYDVKMKEKGDIPEGYSVSREKKERFSLILESASTNQTSMYLCASSFLGQAQETQYFGPGTRLLVL.

The DNA for the CDR3 is TGCGCCAGCAGCTTAGGACTCATTCAGGGGGGCACAGATACGCAGTATTTT. The encoded protein is CASSLGLIQGGTDTQYF. The chain employs TRBV5-1 and TRBJ2-3; 7 nucleotides line up with TRBD1. This CDR3 has 17 residues. V shed 2 bases, J shed 1 base, and the junction held 10 bases outside the gene matches. CDR1 is SGHRS and CDR2 is YFSETQ in the germline V gene.

V gene TRBV10-3 combines with J gene TRBJ2-6, with D unresolved. This CDR3 region has 16 residues. The germline V gene encodes CDR1 ENHRY and CDR2 SYGVKD. V shed 3 bases and J shed 0 bases, with 9 bases lying between them. The CDR3 is CAISDPGLSGANVLTF. The DNA for the CDR3 is TGTGCCATCAGTGACCCAGGCCTCTCTGGGGCCAACGTCCTGACTTTC.

This clone has a single count. The chain has TRBV5-6 and TRBJ2-5, with 10 bases that match TRBD1. Trimming cost V 4 bases and J 2 bases; bases outside gene matches: 5. Germline-derived CDR1 and CDR2 are SGHDT and YYEEEE. This CDR3 has 15 amino acids. The CDR3: CASSMADRGQETQYF. As DNA, the CDR3 is TGTGCCAGCAGCATGGCGGACAGGGGGCAAGAGACCCAGTACTTC.

J is TRBJ1-1 and V is TRBV2; 7 nucleotides align to TRBD1. Germline V gene data show CDR1 as SNHLY and CDR2 as FYNNEI. The CDR3 covers 13 residues. Trimming at V came to 6 bases and at J to 6 bases, leaving 7 bases not matched to a gene. The CDR3 here is CASSIQGWAEAFF. The CDR3 DNA reads as TGTGCCAGCAGCATACAGGGGTGGGCTGAAGCTTTCTTT.

The gene calls are TRBV6-2 or TRBV6-3 and TRBJ1-5; TRBD1 agrees at 10 bases. The CDR3 extends over 16 amino acids. Trimming removed 5 bases from V and 6 bases from J; junction bases left unmatched: 10. Germline V CDR1 and CDR2: MNHEY, SVGEGT. CDR3 sequence (DNA): TGTGCCAGCAGTGGAAGCCGGGACAGGGGAAGTCAGCCCCAGCATTTT. Translation: CASSGSRDRGSQPQHF.

V usage is TRBV3-1 (or the pseudogene TRBV3-2) and J usage is TRBJ2-7, with a possible D match to TRBD2 (6 bases). Germline V gene sequence: CDR1 LGHDT, CDR2 YNNKEL (reference sequence). The CDR3 extends over 14 amino acids. The V and J ends lost 3 bases and 5 bases respectively, with 14 bases between them. In nucleotides, the CDR3 is TGTGCCAGCAGCCACGGGGGAGGTGAGGACGAGCAGTACTTC. Amino acid sequence: CASSHGGGEDEQYF.

The chain recombines TRBV4-1 with TRBJ2-3, with 9 bases fitting TRBD1. The CDR3 has 15 residues. After removal of 0 bases from V and 5 bases from J, the junction contained 3 bases not matched to a gene. Germline CDR1 reads MGHRA; CDR2 reads YSYEKL. CDR3 loop: CASSQELGQGDTQYF. The CDR3 DNA is TGCGCCAGCAGCCAAGAGTTGGGACAGGGAGATACGCAGTATTTT.

The chain joins TRBV18 to TRBJ2-7, with 7 bases lining up with TRBD1. The germline V gene encodes CDR1 KGHSH and CDR2 LQKENI. V gave up 3 bases and J gave up 7 bases; unmatched junction bases: 6. CDR3 length: 13 amino acids. The chain's CDR3 is CASSPGQAKEQYF. CDR3 sequence (DNA): TGTGCCAGCTCACCCGGACAGGCGAAGGAGCAGTACTTC.